The 26 T cell receptor beta chains in this list originate from one sample, sequenced in a study of Graves' ophthalmopathy and Graves' hyperthyroidism. For repertoire sequencing, the TCR beta CDR3 regions were amplified from RNA transcripts. Second-round multiplex PCR came after a first-round RT-PCR that employed HTBI primers. TCRdb redid the calling of the multiplex PCR reads with MiXCR, one entry per CDR3 protein. The sample lists 600,000 to 700,000 distinct CDR3 sequences; under 50% were seen once. Material for sequencing was peripheral blood. These receptors were obtained from an adult man with Graves' ophthalmopathy.

This clonotype was recorded at least ten times. V usage is TRBV7-9 and J usage is TRBJ1-2; TRBD1 matches 8 bases. The CDR3 runs to 14 residues. The germline V gene has CDR1 SEHNR and CDR2 FQNEAQ (reference sequence). J gave up 8 bases and V 5 bases, and 10 bases lay outside the gene matches. For the CDR3, the DNA is TGTGCCAGCAGCATCACAGGGGGAGGAGGGGGCTACACCTTC. Translated: CASSITGGGGGYTF.

This clonotype was picked up many times. The chain combines TRBV20-1 with TRBJ1-1, with TRBD1 matching 9 bases. Germline CDR1 is DFQATT and CDR2 is SNEGSKA (reference sequence). Germline trimming cut 4 bases from V and 5 bases from J; bases unmatched to any gene: 5. The CDR3 contains 13 residues. CDR3 coding DNA: TGCAGTGCTAAAGGACAGGGGAGGACTGAAGCTTTCTTT. Translated, it gives CSAKGQGRTEAFF.

This clonotype came up many times. This chain joins TRBV20-1 and TRBJ1-4; D is unclear. The CDR3 is made up of 12 amino acids. Per germline, CDR1 DFQATT and CDR2 SNEGSKA (reference sequence). The ends were cut back, 6 bases at V and 8 bases at J, with 13 bases in the middle. The CDR3 bases are TGCAGTGCCCTACCCCAGGAGGAAAAACTGTTTTTT. Translating gives CSALPQEEKLFF.

The chain has TRBV10-3 and TRBJ1-2, with D perhaps TRBD1 (5 bases). This CDR3 is built from 13 residues. Germline CDR1 ENHRY, CDR2 SYGVKD. Trimming pared 6 bases from V and 2 bases from J, leaving 10 bases between. The CDR3 protein is CAISIDSNYGYTF. The DNA of the CDR3 is TGTGCCATCAGCATCGACAGCAACTATGGCTACACCTTC.

For this clonotype: Its ends do not fully match the called genes, so a read error is possible. The rearrangement links TRBV7-3 to TRBJ1-5, with D possibly matching TRBD1 (6 bases). Germline V gene data show CDR1 as SGHTA and CDR2 as FQGTGA. This CDR3 is built from 17 residues. CDR3 protein: CASSLHLTGISNRPQHF. The CDR3 DNA sequence: TGCGCCAGCAGCCTCCATCTTACAGGGATTAGCAATCGGCCCCAGCATTTT. Looking up the rest from reference TRBV7-3 and TRBJ1-5 gives the full variable domain: GAGVSQTPSNKVTEKGKYVELRCDPISGHTALYWYRQSLGQGPEFLIYFQGTGAADDSGLPNDRFFAVRPEGSVSTLKIQRTERGDSAVYLCASSLHLTGISNRPQHFGDGTRLSIL.

This clonotype appeared a few times. The chain joins TRBV24-1 to TRBJ2-7; D may be TRBD1 (6 bases). There are 15 residues in the CDR3. V was shortened by 11 bases and J by 2 bases, with 21 bases between the two germline ends. Germline V lookup: CDR1 KGHDR, CDR2 SFDVKD. CDR3 in DNA: TGTGCCAGCATCTTCGCGGACAGAGGGGCCTACGAGCAGTACTTC. Translation gives CASIFADRGAYEQYF.

The V gene is TRBV15, the J gene TRBJ1-6, with D possibly matching TRBD1 (6 bases). Germline loops: CDR1 LNHNV, CDR2 YYDKDF (reference sequence). The V gene lost 3 bases and the J gene lost 6 bases, with 24 bases spanning the gap. The CDR3 runs to 19 residues. CDR3 DNA sequence: TGTGCCACCAGCAGCCAAGAAGGCCAGTATGGACAGTTTAATTCACCCCTCCACTTT. Protein: CATSSQEGQYGQFNSPLHF.

The chain is built from TRBV29-1 and TRBJ1-5; 10 nucleotides match TRBD1. V lost 4 bases to trimming and J lost 6 bases; unmatched junction nucleotides: 3. Germline V gene sequence: CDR1 SQVTM, CDR2 ANQGSEA. The CDR3 is 13 amino acids. As DNA, the CDR3 is TGCAGCGTTGCGGGACAGGGGAGTCAGCCCCAGCATTTT. As protein: CSVAGQGSQPQHF.

This clonotype showed up many times. The V and J genes are TRBV2 and TRBJ1-2, with D maybe TRBD1 (6 bases). Per the germline V gene, CDR1 is SNHLY and CDR2 is FYNNEI. The CDR3 is 13 residues long. V dropped 8 bases and J dropped 7 bases, with 17 bases sitting between them. CDR3 region: CASREQGEGGYTF. In nucleotides, the CDR3 is TGTGCCAGCCGAGAACAGGGAGAGGGTGGCTACACCTTC.

The chain combines TRBV7-3 with TRBJ2-5; possibly TRBD1 for D (6 bases). The V gene lost 5 bases and the J gene lost 2 bases, with 15 bases spanning the gap. CDR3 length: 15 residues. The germline V gene has CDR1 SGHTA and CDR2 FQGTGA. The CDR3 sequence: CASSRADSEQETQYF. The CDR3 DNA sequence: TGTGCCAGCAGCCGCGCGGACAGCGAACAAGAGACCCAGTACTTC.

The chain combines TRBV4-2 with TRBJ1-2; 9 bases match TRBD1. The CDR3 totals 15 residues. CDR1 is LGHNA and CDR2 is YNFKEQ in the germline V gene. After removal of 3 bases from V and 8 bases from J, the junction contained 10 bases not matched to a gene. The CDR3 sequence: CASSQRRTGEGGYTF. The CDR3 nucleotides are TGTGCCAGCAGCCAGCGCCGGACAGGGGAAGGAGGCTACACCTTC.

The chain joins TRBV7-6 to TRBJ2-5; 15 bases map to TRBD2. V shed 3 bases, J shed 4 bases, and the junction held 6 bases outside the gene matches. The CDR3 extends over 17 amino acids. Per germline, CDR1 SGHVS and CDR2 FNYEAQ. The CDR3 protein is CASSLGTSGGMVETQYF. In DNA, the CDR3 is TGTGCCAGCAGCTTGGGGACTAGCGGGGGGATGGTAGAGACCCAGTACTTC. The variable domain in full, with the rest retrieved from reference TRBV7-6 and TRBJ2-5, is GAGVSQSPRYKVTKRGQDVALRCDPISGHVSLYWYRQALGQGPEFLTYFNYEAQQDKSGLPNDRFSAERPEGSISTLTIQRTEQRDSAMYRCASSLGTSGGMVETQYFGPGTRLLVL.

This clonotype was observed a few times. At one boundary the junction diverges from the germline segment, which might be a read error. J is TRBJ2-7 and V is TRBV7-8; 7 positions agree with TRBD2. This CDR3 spans 15 amino acids. Germline V gene data show CDR1 as SGHVS and CDR2 as FQNEAQ. The CDR3 nucleotides are TGTGCCAGCAGCTTAGACGGGAGGATCTCCTACAAGCAGTACTTC. Amino acids: CASSLDGRISYKQYF.

V usage is TRBV12-3 or TRBV12-4 and J usage is TRBJ1-2; D ambiguous. Between the trimmed V and J ends, which lost 5 bases and 7 bases, there was a span of 14 bases. The CDR3 totals 13 residues. The CDR3 nucleotides read TGTGCCAGCAGTCCCCGGGAGGGAGGTGGCTACACCTTC. Translation gives CASSPREGGGYTF.

In the case of this clonotype: A read error is possible here, since a much larger clone lies one base away. This chain uses TRBV10-3 with TRBJ2-3; 8 positions match TRBD1. Per germline, CDR1 ENHRY and CDR2 SYGVKD. CDR3 size: 14 residues. The CDR3 spells CATRWTGSTGTQYF. Written as DNA, the CDR3 is TGTGCCACCAGATGGACAGGGAGCACAGGTACGCAGTATTTT.

Many counts were recorded for this clonotype. The chain links TRBV19 to TRBJ1-2; maybe TRBD1 (6 bases). The CDR3 extends over 13 amino acids. The V gene's germline CDR1 is LNHDA and CDR2 SQIVND (reference sequence). V lost 10 bases and J lost 9, with 21 bases in between. CDR3 nucleotide sequence: TGTGCCAATATTCCACAGGGCCGGGGAAGCTACACCTTC. It translates to CANIPQGRGSYTF. The full variable domain, its missing parts supplied by reference TRBV19 and TRBJ1-2, is DGGITQSPKYLFRKEGQNVTLSCEQNLNHDAMYWYRQDPGQGLRLIYYSQIVNDFQKGDIAEGYSVSREKKESFPLTVTSAQKNPTAFYLCANIPQGRGSYTFGSGTRLTVV.

This clonotype was counted at least ten times. The genes are TRBV19 and TRBJ2-7; 9 nucleotides line up with TRBD1. Germline V gene sequence: CDR1 LNHDA, CDR2 SQIVND (reference sequence). V gave up 5 bases and J gave up 4 bases; unmatched junction bases: 6. The CDR3 spans 14 residues. This CDR3 reads CASSVGQGWYEQYF. The DNA for the CDR3 is TGTGCCAGTAGTGTTGGACAGGGGTGGTACGAGCAGTACTTC. Full variable domain (outside the CDR3, taken from reference TRBV19 and TRBJ2-7): DGGITQSPKYLFRKEGQNVTLSCEQNLNHDAMYWYRQDPGQGLRLIYYSQIVNDFQKGDIAEGYSVSREKKESFPLTVTSAQKNPTAFYLCASSVGQGWYEQYFGPGTRLTVT.

The J gene is TRBJ2-5, the V gene TRBV7-2, with D perhaps matching TRBD2 (6 bases). The length of the CDR3 is 14 residues. Deletions cut 3 bases from V and 5 bases from J, with 13 bases between. Germline V gene data show CDR1 as SGHTA and CDR2 as FQGNSA. The CDR3 DNA reads TGTGCCAGCAGCTTCGGAGGGAGTTGGGAGACCCAGTACTTC. Amino acid sequence: CASSFGGSWETQYF. The entire variable domain, with the rest obtained from reference TRBV7-2 and TRBJ2-5, is as follows: GAGVSQSPSNKVTEKGKDVELRCDPISGHTALYWYRQSLGQGLEFLIYFQGNSAPDKSGLPSDRFSAERTGGSVSTLTIQRTQQEDSAVYLCASSFGGSWETQYFGPGTRLLVL.

The V gene is TRBV5-5, the J gene TRBJ2-1; D not certain. Germline CDR1 SGHKS, CDR2 YYEKEE (reference sequence). This CDR3 has 14 amino acids. V lost 0 bases and J lost 3, with 7 bases in between. The CDR3 DNA reads TGTGCCAGCAGCTTGGGACCGAGCTACAATGAGCAGTTCTTC. This gives the protein CASSLGPSYNEQFF. The full variable domain, completed using reference TRBV5-5 and TRBJ2-1, is DAGVTQSPTHLIKTRGQQVTLRCSPISGHKSVSWYQQVLGQGPQFIFQYYEKEERGRGNFPDRFSARQFPNYSSELNVNALLLGDSALYLCASSLGPSYNEQFFGPGTRLTVL.

The J gene is TRBJ1-2, the V gene TRBV10-3, with unresolved D. The CDR3 is 14 amino acids. V was pared by 3 bases and J by 2 bases, with 10 bases between. From germline, CDR1 is ENHRY and CDR2 SYGVKD. The CDR3 coding sequence is TGTGCCATCAGTGAAGAGGTTCTAAACTATGGCTACACCTTC. Encoded protein: CAISEEVLNYGYTF.

The chain carries TRBV24-1 and TRBJ2-3; 10 bases line up with TRBD1. V lost 4 bases to trimming and J lost 11 bases; unmatched junction nucleotides: 14. From germline, CDR1 is KGHDR and CDR2 SFDVKD. The CDR3 runs 16 residues. The CDR3 DNA follows: TGTGCCACCAGTGACCCCACGGGACAGGGGCCTCTTGAGCAGTATTTT. This sequence encodes CATSDPTGQGPLEQYF.

With regard to this clonotype: This may come from a read error, since a much larger clone is one base off. The final CDR3 position lacks the conserved phenylalanine or tryptophan, pointing to a likely read error. The chain recombines TRBV6-1 with TRBJ1-2, with 9 bases matching TRBD1. The CDR3 length is 14 residues. Germline V lookup: CDR1 MNHNS, CDR2 SASEGT. V shed 5 bases, J shed 5 bases, and the junction held 6 bases outside the gene matches. The CDR3 region is CASSSQTGGYGYTL. CDR3 nucleotides: TGTGCCAGCAGTTCACAGACAGGGGGATATGGCTACACCCTC.

The chain carries TRBV25-1 and TRBJ1-6, with D possibly being TRBD1 (6 bases). Trimming pared 6 bases from V and 4 bases from J, leaving 16 bases between. Germline CDR1 and CDR2: MGHDK and SYGVNS. The CDR3 is 16 amino acids. Here the CDR3 DNA reads TGTGCCAGCAGAGAAGGCGAGACAGGATATAATTCACCCCTCCACTTT. Residues: CASREGETGYNSPLHF.

This clonotype was detected many times. The chain uses TRBV29-1 and TRBJ1-1, with no clear D. Trimming pared 2 bases from V and 8 bases from J, leaving 18 bases between. Germline V gives CDR1 SQVTM, CDR2 ANQGSEA. The CDR3 is made up of 14 amino acids. CDR3 bases: TGCAGCGTTGAATCCGGCAGGTCTGCTCCAGAAGCTTTCTTT. This codes for CSVESGRSAPEAFF. The variable domain in full, with the rest retrieved from reference TRBV29-1 and TRBJ1-1, is SAVISQKPSRDICQRGTSLTIQCQVDSQVTMMFWYRQQPGQSLTLIATANQGSEATYESGFVIDKFPISRPNLTFSTLTVSNMSPEDSSIYLCSVESGRSAPEAFFGQGTRLTVV.

This clonotype was seen repeatedly, ten times or more. V gene TRBV15 combines with J gene TRBJ2-7, with D possibly matching TRBD2 (6 bases). Germline CDR1 is LNHNV and CDR2 is YYDKDF (reference sequence). The CDR3 contains 14 residues. Deletions cut 7 bases from V and 0 bases from J, with 13 bases between. The CDR3 DNA sequence: TGTGCCACCAAACCGGGGGAGAACTCCTACGAGCAGTACTTC. Its protein product is CATKPGENSYEQYF.

At least ten counts were recorded for this clonotype. The J gene is TRBJ1-1, the V gene TRBV7-9; a weak D match, TRBD1 (6 bases). The CDR3 consists of 14 residues. With 3 bases removed from V and 4 bases from J, the gap between germline ends came to 12 bases. Germline loops: CDR1 SEHNR, CDR2 FQNEAQ (reference sequence). The CDR3 region has the DNA TGTGCCAGCAGCTTGGGGGGCAGGGGCACTGAAGCTTTCTTT. Encoded protein: CASSLGGRGTEAFF.